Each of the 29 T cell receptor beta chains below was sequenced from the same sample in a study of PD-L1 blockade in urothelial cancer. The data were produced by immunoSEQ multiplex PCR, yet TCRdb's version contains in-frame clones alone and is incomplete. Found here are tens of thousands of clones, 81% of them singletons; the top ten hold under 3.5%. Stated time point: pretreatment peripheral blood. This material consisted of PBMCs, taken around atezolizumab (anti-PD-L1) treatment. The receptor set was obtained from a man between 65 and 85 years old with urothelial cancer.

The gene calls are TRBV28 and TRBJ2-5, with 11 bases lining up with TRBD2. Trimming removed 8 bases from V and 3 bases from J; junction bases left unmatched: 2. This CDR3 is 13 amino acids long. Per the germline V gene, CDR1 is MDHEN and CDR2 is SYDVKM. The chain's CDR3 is CASELAGEETQYF. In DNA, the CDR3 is TGTGCCAGCGAACTAGCGGGAGAAGAGACCCAGTACTTC. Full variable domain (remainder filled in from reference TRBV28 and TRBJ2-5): DVKVTQSSRYLVKRTGEKVFLECVQDMDHENMFWYRQDPGLGLRLIYFSYDVKMKEKGDIPEGYSVSREKKERFSLILESASTNQTSMYLCASELAGEETQYFGPGTRLLVL.

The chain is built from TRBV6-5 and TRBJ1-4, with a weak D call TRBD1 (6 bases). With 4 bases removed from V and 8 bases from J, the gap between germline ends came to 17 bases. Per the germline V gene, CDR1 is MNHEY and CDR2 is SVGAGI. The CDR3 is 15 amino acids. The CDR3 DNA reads TGTGCCAGCAGTTCTCATAGGACAGAGAGGGAAAAACTGTTTTTT. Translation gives CASSSHRTEREKLFF.

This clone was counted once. The CDR3 DNA sequence: TGTGCCAGCAGCGACGTGGGGCGCGGTAGCACTGAAGCTTTCTTT. Amino acids: CASSDVGRGSTEAFF. The chain combines TRBV6-5 with TRBJ1-1; perhaps TRBD1 as D (5 bases). The V gene lost 6 bases and the J gene lost 4 bases, with 18 bases spanning the gap. In germline, CDR1 is MNHEY, CDR2 SVGAGI. CDR3 length equals 15 residues.

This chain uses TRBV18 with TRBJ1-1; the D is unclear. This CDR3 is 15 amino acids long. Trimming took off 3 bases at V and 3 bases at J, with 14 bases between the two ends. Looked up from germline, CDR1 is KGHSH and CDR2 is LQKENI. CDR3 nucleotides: TGTGCCAGCTCACCTACATCGGCGAGGGACACTGAAGCTTTCTTT. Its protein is CASSPTSARDTEAFF.

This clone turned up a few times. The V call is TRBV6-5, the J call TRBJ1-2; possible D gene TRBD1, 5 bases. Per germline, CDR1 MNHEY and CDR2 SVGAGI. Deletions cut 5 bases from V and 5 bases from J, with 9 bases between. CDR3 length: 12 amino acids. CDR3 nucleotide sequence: TGTGCCAGCAGTCCCGACAGTTATGGCTACACCTTC. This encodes CASSPDSYGYTF.

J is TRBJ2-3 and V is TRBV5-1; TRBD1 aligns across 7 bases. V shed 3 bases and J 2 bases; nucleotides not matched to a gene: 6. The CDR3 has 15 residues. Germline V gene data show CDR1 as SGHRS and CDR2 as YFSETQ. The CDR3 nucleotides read TGCGCCAGCAGCTCTAGGACAGGAGCCACAGATACGCAGTATTTT. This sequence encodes CASSSRTGATDTQYF.

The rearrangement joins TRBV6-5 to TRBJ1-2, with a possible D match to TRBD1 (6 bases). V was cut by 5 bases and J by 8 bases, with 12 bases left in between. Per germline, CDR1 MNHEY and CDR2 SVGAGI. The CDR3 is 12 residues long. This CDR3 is CASSNLDRGYTF. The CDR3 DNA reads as TGTGCCAGCAGTAACCTAGACAGGGGCTACACCTTC.

Written as DNA, the CDR3 is TGTGCCAGCAGTTACTCAGGGGCGCTGGGAAACACCATATATTTT. Translated: CASSYSGALGNTIYF. This rearrangement joins TRBV6-5 to TRBJ1-3; D may be TRBD1 (5 bases). Trimming stripped 0 bases from V and 4 bases from J, with 10 bases between. The CDR3 has 15 residues. The germline V gene encodes CDR1 MNHEY and CDR2 SVGAGI.

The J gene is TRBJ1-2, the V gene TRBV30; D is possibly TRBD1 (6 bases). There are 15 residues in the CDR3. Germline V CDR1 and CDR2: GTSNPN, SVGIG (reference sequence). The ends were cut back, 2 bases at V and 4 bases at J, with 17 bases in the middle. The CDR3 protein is CAWSSLDRSRYGYTF. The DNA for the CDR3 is TGTGCCTGGAGTTCCCTCGACAGGTCCCGCTATGGCTACACCTTC.

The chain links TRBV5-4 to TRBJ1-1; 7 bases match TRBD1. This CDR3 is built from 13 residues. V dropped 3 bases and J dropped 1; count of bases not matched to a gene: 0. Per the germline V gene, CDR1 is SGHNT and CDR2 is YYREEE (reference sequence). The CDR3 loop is CASSWDRNTEAFF. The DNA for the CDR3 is TGTGCCAGCAGCTGGGACAGGAACACTGAAGCTTTCTTT.

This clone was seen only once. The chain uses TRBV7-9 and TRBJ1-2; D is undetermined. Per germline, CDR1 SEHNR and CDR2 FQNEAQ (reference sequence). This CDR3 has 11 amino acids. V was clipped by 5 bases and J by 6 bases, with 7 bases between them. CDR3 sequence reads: CASSEVDGYTF. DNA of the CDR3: TGTGCCAGCAGCGAGGTTGATGGCTACACCTTC.

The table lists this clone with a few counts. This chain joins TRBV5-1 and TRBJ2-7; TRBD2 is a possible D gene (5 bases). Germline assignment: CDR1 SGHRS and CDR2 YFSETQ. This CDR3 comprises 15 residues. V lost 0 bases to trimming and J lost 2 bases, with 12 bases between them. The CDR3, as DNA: TGCGCCAGCAGCTTGGGTCTGGGGAGAACCTACGAGCAGTACTTC. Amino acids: CASSLGLGRTYEQYF.

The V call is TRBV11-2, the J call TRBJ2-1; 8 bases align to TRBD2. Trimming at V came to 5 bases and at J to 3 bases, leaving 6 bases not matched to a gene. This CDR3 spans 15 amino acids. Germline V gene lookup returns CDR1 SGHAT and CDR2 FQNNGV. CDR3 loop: CASSPLGTSYNEQFF. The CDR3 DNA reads TGTGCCAGCAGCCCACTTGGGACTAGCTACAATGAGCAGTTCTTC.

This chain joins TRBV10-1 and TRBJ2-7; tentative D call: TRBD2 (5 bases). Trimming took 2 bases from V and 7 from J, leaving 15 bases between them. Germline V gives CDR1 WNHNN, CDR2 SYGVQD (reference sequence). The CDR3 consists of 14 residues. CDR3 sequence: CASSEAGTSGEQYF. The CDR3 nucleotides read TGCGCCAGCAGTGAGGCCGGTACGTCGGGAGAGCAGTACTTC.

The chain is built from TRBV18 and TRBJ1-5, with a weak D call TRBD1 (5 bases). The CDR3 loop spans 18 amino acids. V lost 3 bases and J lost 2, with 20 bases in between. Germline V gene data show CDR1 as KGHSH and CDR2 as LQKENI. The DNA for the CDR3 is TGTGCCAGCTCACCTCGGGGCCCCGCCTCGGGGGGCAATCAGCCCCAGCATTTT. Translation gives CASSPRGPASGGNQPQHF.

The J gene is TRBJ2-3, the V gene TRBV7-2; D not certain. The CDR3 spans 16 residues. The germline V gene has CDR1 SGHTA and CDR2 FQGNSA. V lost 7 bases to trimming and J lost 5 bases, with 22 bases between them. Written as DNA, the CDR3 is TGTGCCAGCACCCCCCCGGGTCCCGCCTCTATAGATACGCAGTATTTT. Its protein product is CASTPPGPASIDTQYF.

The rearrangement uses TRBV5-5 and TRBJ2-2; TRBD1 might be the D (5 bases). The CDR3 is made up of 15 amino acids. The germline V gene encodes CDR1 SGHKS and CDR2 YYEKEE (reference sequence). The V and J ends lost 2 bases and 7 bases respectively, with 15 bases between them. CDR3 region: CASSFAAGFLGELFF. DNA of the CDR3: TGTGCCAGCAGCTTTGCGGCAGGGTTTCTCGGGGAGCTGTTTTTT. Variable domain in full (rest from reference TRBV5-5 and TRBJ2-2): DAGVTQSPTHLIKTRGQQVTLRCSPISGHKSVSWYQQVLGQGPQFIFQYYEKEERGRGNFPDRFSARQFPNYSSELNVNALLLGDSALYLCASSFAAGFLGELFFGEGSRLTVL.

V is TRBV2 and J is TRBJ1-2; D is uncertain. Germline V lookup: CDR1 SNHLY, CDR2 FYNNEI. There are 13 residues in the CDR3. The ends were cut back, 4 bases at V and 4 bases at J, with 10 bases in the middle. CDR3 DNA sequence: TGTGCCAGCAGTGGGGCCTCATCCTATGGCTACACCTTC. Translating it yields CASSGASSYGYTF.

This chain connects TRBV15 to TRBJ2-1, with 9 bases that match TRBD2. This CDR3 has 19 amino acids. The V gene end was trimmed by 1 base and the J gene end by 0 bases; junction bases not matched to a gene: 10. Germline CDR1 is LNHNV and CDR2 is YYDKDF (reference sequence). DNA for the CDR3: TGTGCCACCAGCAGAGCCCCAGCGGGAGGAACTAGCTCCTACAATGAGCAGTTCTTC. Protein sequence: CATSRAPAGGTSSYNEQFF.

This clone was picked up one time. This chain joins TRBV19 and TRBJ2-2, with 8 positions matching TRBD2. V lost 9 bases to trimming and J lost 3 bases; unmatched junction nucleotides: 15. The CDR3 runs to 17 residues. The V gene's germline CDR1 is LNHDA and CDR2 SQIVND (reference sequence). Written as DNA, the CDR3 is TGTGCCAGCCGACCCGGGAGGGGGGCTGAGGACACCGGGGAGCTGTTTTTT. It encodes CASRPGRGAEDTGELFF.

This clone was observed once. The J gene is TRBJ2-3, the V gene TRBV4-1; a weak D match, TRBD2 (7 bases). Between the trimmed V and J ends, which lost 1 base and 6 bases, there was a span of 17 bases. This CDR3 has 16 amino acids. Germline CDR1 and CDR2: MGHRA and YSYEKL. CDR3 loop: CASSQGLGGGDDTQYF. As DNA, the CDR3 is TGCGCCAGCAGCCAAGGGCTGGGGGGGGGCGATGATACGCAGTATTTT.

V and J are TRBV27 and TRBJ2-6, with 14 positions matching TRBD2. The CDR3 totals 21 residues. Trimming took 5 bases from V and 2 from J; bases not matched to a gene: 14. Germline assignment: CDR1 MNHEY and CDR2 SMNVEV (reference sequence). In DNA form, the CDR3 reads TGTGCCAGCAGTACCACCCGACTAGCGGGAGGGCCCGGCCCTGGGGCCAACGTCCTGACTTTC. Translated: CASSTTRLAGGPGPGANVLTF.

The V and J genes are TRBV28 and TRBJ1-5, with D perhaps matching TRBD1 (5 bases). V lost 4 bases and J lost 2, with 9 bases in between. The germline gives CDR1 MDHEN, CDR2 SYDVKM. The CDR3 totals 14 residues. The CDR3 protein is CASSSLRGNQPQHF. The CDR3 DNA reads TGTGCCAGCAGTTCCCTCAGGGGCAATCAGCCCCAGCATTTT.

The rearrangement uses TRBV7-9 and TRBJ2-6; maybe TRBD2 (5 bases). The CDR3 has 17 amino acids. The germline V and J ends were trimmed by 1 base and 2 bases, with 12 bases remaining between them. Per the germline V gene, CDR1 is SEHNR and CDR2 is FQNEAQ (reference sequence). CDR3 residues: CASSLGGVWTGANVLTF. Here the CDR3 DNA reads TGTGCCAGCAGCTTAGGGGGAGTGTGGACTGGGGCCAACGTCCTGACTTTC.

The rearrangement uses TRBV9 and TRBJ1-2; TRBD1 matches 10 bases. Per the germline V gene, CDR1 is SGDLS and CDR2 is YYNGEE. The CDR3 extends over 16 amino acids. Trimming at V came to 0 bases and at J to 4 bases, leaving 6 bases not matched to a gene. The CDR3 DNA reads TGTGCCAGCAGCGTAGGAGGGACAGGGGCGGGCTATGGCTACACCTTC. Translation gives CASSVGGTGAGYGYTF. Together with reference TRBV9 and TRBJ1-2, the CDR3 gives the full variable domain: DSGVTQTPKHLITATGQRVTLRCSPRSGDLSVYWYQQSLDQGLQFLIQYYNGEERAKGNILERFSAQQFPDLHSELNLSSLELGDSALYFCASSVGGTGAGYGYTFGSGTRLTVV.

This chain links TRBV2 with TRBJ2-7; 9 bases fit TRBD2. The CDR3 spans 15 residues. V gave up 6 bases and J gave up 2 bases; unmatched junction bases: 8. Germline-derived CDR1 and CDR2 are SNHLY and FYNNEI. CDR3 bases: TGTGCCAGCAGAGGAGAGCTAGCGGGAACCTACGAGCAGTACTTC. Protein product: CASRGELAGTYEQYF.

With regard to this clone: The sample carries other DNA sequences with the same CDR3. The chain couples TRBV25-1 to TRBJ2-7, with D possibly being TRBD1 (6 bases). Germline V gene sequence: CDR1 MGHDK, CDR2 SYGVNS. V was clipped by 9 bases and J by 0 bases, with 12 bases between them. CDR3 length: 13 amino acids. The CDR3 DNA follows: TGTGCCAGTCGAAGGGGGACCTCCTACGAGCAGTACTTC. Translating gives CASRRGTSYEQYF.

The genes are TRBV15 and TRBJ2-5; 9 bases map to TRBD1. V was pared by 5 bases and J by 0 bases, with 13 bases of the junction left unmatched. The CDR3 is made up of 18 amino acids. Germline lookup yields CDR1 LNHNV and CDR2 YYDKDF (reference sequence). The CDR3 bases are TGTGCCACCAGCGAGAGCGGATGGACAGGGGAGTACCAAGAGACCCAGTACTTC. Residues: CATSESGWTGEYQETQYF.

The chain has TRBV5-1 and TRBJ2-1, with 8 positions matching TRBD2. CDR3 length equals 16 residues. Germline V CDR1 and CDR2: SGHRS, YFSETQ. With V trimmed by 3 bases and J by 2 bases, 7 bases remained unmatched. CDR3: CASSSQVAGTYNEQFF. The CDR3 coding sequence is TGCGCCAGCAGCTCTCAGGTAGCGGGAACCTACAATGAGCAGTTCTTC.